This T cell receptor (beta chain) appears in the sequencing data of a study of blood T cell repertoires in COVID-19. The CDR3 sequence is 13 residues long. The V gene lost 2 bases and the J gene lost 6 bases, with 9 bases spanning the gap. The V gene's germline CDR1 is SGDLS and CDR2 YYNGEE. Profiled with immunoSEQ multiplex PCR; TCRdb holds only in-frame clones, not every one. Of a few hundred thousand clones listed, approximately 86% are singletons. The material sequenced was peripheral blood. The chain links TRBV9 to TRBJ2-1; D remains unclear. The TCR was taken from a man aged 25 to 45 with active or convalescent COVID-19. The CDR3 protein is CASSVLPANEQFF. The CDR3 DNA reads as TGTGCCAGCAGCGTCCTACCCGCCAATGAGCAGTTCTTC.